Sequencing of this T cell receptor beta chain was carried out in a study of T cell responses to AZD1222 COVID-19 vaccine. Per germline, CDR1 SGDLS and CDR2 YYNGEE. The CDR3 extends over 14 amino acids. V shed 0 bases and J shed 1 base, with 7 bases lying between them. TCRdb's table, derived via immunoSEQ multiplex PCR, lists solely in-frame clones and lacks some. The sample consists of over 150,000 clones, over 75% of them appearing once. This clone appeared once. The specimen was peripheral blood, collected 28 days after the second AZD1222 dose. This chain uses TRBV9 with TRBJ1-1, with D perhaps matching TRBD1 (5 bases). The clonotype comes from an adult who received the AZD1222 COVID-19 vaccine. The CDR3 nucleotides are TGTGCCAGCAGCGTAGTAAGGGGGAACACTGAAGCTTTCTTT. Protein product: CASSVVRGNTEAFF.